This T cell receptor (beta chain) originates from a study of blood T cell repertoires in COVID-19. The CDR3 is 11 amino acids. Germline-derived CDR1 and CDR2 are SQVTM and ANQGSEA. V was clipped by 4 bases and J by 6 bases, with 7 bases between them. Profiling relied on immunoSEQ multiplex PCR, and the TCRdb table lists in-frame clones only, not all of them. This table holds about 250,000 clones, roughly 80% found once. V usage is TRBV29-1 and J usage is TRBJ2-1, with a tentative D call TRBD1 (5 bases). Sequencing was done on a sample of PBMCs or T cells enriched from blood (not recorded which). This TCR derives from a woman in her thirties or forties who had been exposed to COVID-19. As DNA, the CDR3 is TGCAGCGTTGCAGGGATCAATGAGCAGTTCTTC. The encoded protein is CSVAGINEQFF.